The clone carrying this T cell receptor beta chain was found a few times. This sample stems from a study of naive and memory T cell subsets. The CDR3 length is 15 residues. The germline V and J ends were trimmed by 4 bases and 6 bases, with 19 bases remaining between them. Germline CDR1 is SGHDN and CDR2 is FVKESK. An equimolar mix of two oligonucleotides served as the beta constant-region primer for TRBC1 and TRBC2. In TCRdb, the UMI-ligation and nested PCR reads were re-called with MiXCR into one record per CDR3 protein. The sample yields 120,000 to 150,000 distinct CDR3 sequences, 15% to 20% seen once.

The chain combines TRBV14 with TRBJ2-7, with D possibly being TRBD2 (6 bases). The receptor's source is a human donor in good health. Sequenced: naive CD4+ T cells from blood. This CDR3 is CASSPRRREGLEQYF. For the CDR3, the DNA is TGTGCCAGCAGCCCTCGGCGGAGGGAAGGGCTCGAGCAGTACTTC.